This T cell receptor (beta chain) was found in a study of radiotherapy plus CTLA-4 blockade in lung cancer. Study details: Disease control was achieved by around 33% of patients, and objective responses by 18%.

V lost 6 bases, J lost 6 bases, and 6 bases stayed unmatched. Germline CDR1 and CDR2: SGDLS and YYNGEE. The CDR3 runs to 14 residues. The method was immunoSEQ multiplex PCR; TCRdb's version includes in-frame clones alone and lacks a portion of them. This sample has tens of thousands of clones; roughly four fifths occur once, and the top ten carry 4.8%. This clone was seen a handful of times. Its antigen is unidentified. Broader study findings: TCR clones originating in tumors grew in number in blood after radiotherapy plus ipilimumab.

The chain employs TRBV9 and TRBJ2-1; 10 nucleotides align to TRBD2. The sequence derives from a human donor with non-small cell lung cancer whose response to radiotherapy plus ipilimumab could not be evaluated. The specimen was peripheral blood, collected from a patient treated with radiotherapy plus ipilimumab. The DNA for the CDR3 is TGTGCCAGCAAGAGAACTAGCGGGGTCAATGAGCAGTTCTTC. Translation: CASKRTSGVNEQFF.